The source of this T cell receptor beta chain is a study of shared clonotypes between healthy human individuals. Template for every sorted-subset replicate PCR totaled about 0.2 ug DNA, approximately 30,000 T cell genomes. Profiling relied on immunoSEQ multiplex PCR, and the TCRdb table lists in-frame clones only, not all of them. This sample has around 550,000 clones; about 95% occur once, and the top ten carry approximately 0.06%. This clone was observed a single time. Its antigen is unknown. Findings and limits, study-wide: Generation probabilities of non-shared clonotypes were lower (relative to those shared by all four donors). Between a handful of donors, naive CD4 clonotypes were shared at a level of around 5.2%. The study drew on few donors, limiting represented genetic and exposure-history diversity.

There are 14 residues in the CDR3. The ends were cut back, 3 bases at V and 2 bases at J, with 8 bases in the middle. The germline V gene encodes CDR1 KGHSH and CDR2 LQKENI. The sequence derives from a woman aged 30 to 39 in good health. This chain links TRBV18 with TRBJ1-5; no firm D call. The sequencing input was naive CD4+ T cells sorted from blood. Indicated subset: CD45RA+ positively selected. DNA for the CDR3: TGTGCCAGCTCACCGGCGGCTGGCAATCAGCCCCAGCATTTT. Its translation: CASSPAAGNQPQHF.